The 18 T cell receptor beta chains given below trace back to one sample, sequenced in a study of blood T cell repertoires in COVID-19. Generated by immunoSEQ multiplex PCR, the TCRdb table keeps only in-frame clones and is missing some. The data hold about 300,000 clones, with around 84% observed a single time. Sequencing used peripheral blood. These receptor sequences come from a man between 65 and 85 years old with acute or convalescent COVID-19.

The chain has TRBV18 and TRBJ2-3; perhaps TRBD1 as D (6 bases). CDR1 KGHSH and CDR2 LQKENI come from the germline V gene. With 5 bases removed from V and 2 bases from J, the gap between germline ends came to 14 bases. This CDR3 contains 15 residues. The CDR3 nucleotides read TGTGCCAGCTCAGCCCGCAGGGGTACCACAGATACGCAGTATTTT. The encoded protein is CASSARRGTTDTQYF.

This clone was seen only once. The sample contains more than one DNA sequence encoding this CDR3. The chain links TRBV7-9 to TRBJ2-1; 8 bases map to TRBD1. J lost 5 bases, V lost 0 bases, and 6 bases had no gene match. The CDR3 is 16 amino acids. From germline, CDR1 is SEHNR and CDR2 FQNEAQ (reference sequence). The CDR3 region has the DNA TGTGCCAGCAGCTTAGCCCCAGGGACAGGTGACAATGAGCAGTTCTTC. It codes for CASSLAPGTGDNEQFF.

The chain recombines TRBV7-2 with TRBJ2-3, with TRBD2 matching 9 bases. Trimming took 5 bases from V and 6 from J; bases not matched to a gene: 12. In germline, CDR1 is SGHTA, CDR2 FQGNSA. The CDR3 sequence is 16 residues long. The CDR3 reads CASSLVRGGSIDTQYF. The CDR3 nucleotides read TGTGCCAGCAGCCTGGTGCGGGGGGGCTCCATCGATACGCAGTATTTT.

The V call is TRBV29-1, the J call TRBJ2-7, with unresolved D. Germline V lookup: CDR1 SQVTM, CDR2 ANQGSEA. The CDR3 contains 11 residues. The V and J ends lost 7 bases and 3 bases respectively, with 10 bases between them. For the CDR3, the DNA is TGCAGCGCGCGTAATAGCTACGAGCAGTACTTC. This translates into CSARNSYEQYF.

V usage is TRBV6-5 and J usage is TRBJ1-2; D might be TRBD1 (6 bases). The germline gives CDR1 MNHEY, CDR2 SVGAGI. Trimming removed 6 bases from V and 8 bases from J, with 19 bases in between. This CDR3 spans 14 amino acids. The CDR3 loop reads CASRPPQGFGGYTF. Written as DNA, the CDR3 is TGTGCCAGCAGGCCCCCCCAGGGGTTCGGGGGCTACACCTTC.

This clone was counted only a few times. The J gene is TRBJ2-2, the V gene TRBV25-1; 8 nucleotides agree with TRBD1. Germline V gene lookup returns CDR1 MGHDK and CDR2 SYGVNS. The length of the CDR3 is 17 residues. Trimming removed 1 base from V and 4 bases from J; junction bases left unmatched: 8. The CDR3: CASSELGAGGLTGELFF. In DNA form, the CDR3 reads TGTGCCAGCAGTGAATTGGGGGCAGGGGGCCTCACCGGGGAGCTGTTTTTT.

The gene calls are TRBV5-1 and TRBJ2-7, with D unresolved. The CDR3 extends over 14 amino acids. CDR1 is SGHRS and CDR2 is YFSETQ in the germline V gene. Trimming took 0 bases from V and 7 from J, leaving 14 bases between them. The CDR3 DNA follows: TGCGCCAGCAGCTTGGACGCAGGTCTTGGTGAGCAGTACTTC. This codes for CASSLDAGLGEQYF.

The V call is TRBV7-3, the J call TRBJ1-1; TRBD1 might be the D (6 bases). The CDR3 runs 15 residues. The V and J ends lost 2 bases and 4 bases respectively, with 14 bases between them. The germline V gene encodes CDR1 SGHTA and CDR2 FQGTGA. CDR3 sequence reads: CASSLSPGAITEAFF. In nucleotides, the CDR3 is TGTGCCAGCAGCTTATCCCCAGGGGCGATCACTGAAGCTTTCTTT. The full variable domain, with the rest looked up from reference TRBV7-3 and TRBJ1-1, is GAGVSQTPSNKVTEKGKYVELRCDPISGHTALYWYRQSLGQGPEFLIYFQGTGAADDSGLPNDRFFAVRPEGSVSTLKIQRTERGDSAVYLCASSLSPGAITEAFFGQGTRLTVV.

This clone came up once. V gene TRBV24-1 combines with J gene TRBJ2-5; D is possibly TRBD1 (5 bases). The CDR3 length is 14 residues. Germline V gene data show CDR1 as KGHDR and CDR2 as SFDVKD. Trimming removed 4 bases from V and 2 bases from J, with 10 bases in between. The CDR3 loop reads CATSEQDKQETQYF. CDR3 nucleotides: TGTGCCACCAGTGAACAGGACAAGCAAGAGACCCAGTACTTC.

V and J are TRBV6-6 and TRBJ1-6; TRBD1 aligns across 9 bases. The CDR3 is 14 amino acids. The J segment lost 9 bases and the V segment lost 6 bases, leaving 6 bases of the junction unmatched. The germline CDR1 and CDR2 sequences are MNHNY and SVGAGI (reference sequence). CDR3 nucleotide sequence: TGTGCCAGCAGCCCCGGGACAGGGACTTCACCCCTCCACTTT. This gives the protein CASSPGTGTSPLHF.

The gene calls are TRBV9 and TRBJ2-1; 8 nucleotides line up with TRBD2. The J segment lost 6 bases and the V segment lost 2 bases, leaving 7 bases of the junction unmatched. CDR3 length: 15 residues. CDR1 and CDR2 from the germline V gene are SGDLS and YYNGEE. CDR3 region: CASSVDGGAFNEQFF. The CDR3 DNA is TGTGCCAGCAGCGTGGACGGGGGGGCATTCAATGAGCAGTTCTTC.

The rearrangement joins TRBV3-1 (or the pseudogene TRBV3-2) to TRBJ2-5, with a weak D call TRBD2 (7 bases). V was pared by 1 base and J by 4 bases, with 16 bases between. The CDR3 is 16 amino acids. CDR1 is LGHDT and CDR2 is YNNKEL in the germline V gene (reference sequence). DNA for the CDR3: TGTGCCAGCAGCCAAGGCAGCCTAGGGGGGGCAGAGACCCAGTACTTC. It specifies CASSQGSLGGAETQYF.

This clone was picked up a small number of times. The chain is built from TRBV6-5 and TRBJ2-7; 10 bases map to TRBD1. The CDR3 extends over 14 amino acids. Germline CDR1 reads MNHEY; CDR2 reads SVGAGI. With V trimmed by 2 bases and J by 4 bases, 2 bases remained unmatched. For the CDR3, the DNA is TGTGCCAGCAGTTACCGACAGGGGGCGTACGAGCAGTACTTC. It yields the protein CASSYRQGAYEQYF.

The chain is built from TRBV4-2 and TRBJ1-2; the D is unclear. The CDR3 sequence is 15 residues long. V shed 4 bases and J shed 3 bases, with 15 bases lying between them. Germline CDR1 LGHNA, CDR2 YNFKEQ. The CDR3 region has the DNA TGTGCCAGCAGCCCAAGATCCACGGTGGACTATGGCTACACCTTC. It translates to CASSPRSTVDYGYTF.

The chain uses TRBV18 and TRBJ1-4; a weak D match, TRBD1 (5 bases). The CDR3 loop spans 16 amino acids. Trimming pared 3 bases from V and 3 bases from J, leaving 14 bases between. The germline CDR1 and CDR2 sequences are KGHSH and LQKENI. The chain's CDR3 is CASSPRGGAANEKLFF. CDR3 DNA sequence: TGTGCCAGCTCACCCCGGGGAGGGGCGGCTAATGAAAAACTGTTTTTT.

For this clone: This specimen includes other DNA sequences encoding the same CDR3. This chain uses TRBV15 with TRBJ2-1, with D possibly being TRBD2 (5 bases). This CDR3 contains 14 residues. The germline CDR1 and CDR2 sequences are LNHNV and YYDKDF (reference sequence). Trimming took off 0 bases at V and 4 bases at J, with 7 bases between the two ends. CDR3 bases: TGTGCCACCAGCAGAGACCGCGGGTACAATGAGCAGTTCTTC. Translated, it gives CATSRDRGYNEQFF.

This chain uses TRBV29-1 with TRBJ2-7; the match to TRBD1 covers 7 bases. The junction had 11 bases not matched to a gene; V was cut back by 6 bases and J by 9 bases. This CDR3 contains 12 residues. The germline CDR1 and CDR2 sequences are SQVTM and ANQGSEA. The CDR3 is CSVKGQDRRQYF. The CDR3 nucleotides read TGCAGCGTAAAAGGACAGGACCGGCGGCAGTACTTC.

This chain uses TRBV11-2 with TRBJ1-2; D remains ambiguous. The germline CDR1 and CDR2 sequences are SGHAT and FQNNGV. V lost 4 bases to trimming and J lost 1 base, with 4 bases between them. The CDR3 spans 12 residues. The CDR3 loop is CASSSYNYGYTF. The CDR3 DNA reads TGTGCCAGCAGCTCCTATAACTATGGCTACACCTTC.